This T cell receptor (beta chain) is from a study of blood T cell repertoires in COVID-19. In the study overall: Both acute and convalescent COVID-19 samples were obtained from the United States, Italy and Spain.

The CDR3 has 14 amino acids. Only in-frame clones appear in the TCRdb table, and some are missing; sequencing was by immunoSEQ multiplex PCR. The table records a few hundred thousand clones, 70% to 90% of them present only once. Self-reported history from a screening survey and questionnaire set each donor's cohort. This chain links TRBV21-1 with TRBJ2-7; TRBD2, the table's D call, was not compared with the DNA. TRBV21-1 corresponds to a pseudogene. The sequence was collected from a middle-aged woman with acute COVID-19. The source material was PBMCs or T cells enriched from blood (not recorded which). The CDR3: CASSKSGGSYEQYV. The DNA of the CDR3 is TGTGCCAGCAGCAAATCGGGTGGCAGCTACGAGCAGTACGTC.